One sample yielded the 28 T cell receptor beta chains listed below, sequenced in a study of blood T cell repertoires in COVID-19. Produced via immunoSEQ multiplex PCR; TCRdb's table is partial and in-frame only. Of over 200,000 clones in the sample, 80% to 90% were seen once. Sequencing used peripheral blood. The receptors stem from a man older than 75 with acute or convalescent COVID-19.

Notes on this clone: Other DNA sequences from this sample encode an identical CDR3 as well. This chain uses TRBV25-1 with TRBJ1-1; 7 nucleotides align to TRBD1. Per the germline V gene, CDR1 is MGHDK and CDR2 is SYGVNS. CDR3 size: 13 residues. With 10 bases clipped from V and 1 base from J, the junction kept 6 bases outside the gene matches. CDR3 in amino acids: CATQGGRNTEAFF. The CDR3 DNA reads TGTGCCACGCAGGGGGGCCGGAACACTGAAGCTTTCTTT.

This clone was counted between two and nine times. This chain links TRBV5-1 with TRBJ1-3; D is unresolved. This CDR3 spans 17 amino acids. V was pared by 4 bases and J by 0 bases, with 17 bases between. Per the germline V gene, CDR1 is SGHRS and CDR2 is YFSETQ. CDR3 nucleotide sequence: TGCGCCAGCAGCCCGGGAGCATATACCGCCTCTGGAAACACCATATATTTT. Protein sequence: CASSPGAYTASGNTIYF.

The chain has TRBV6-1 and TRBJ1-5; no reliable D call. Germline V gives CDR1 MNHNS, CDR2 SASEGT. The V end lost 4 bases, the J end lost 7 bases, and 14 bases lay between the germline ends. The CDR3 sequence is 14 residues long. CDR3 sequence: CASSGAGEYQPQHF. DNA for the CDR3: TGTGCCAGCAGTGGAGCCGGGGAGTACCAGCCCCAGCATTTT.

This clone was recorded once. The DNA for the CDR3 is TGTGCCAGCAGTTTTTTGCAGGGGGGTTTCGGGCAGTACTTC. This encodes CASSFLQGGFGQYF. The V gene is TRBV28, the J gene TRBJ2-7; a weak D match, TRBD1 (7 bases). Germline-derived CDR1 and CDR2 are MDHEN and SYDVKM. Trimming shortened V by 3 bases and J by 9 bases, and 18 bases separated the two germline ends. The CDR3 runs 14 residues.

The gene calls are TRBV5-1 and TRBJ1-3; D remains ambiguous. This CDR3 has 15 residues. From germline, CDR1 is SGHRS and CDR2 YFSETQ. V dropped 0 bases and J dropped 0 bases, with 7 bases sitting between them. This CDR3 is CASSLGGHSGNTIYF. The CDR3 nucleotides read TGCGCCAGCAGCTTGGGCGGGCACTCTGGAAACACCATATATTTT.

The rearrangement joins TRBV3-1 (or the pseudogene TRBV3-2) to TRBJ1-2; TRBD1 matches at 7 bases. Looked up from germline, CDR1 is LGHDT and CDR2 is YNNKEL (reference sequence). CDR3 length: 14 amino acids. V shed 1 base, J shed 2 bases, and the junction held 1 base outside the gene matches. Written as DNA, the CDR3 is TGTGCCAGCAGCCAAGTGACAGGGAACTATGGCTACACCTTC. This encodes CASSQVTGNYGYTF.

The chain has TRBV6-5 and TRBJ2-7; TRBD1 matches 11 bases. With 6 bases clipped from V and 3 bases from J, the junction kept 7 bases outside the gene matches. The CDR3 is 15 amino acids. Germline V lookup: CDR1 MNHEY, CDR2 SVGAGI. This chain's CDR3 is CASSYRDRGNYEQYF. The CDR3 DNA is TGTGCCAGCAGCTACCGGGACAGGGGGAACTACGAGCAGTACTTC.

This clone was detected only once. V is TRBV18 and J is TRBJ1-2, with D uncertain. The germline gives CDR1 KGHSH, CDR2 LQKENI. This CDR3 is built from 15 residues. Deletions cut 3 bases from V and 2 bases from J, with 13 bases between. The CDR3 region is CASSPEGVKNYGYTF. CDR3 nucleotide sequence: TGTGCCAGCTCACCGGAGGGAGTTAAAAACTATGGCTACACCTTC.

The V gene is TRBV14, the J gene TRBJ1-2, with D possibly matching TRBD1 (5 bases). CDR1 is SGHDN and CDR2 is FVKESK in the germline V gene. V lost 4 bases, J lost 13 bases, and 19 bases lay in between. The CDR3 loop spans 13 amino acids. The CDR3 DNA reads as TGTGCCAGCAGCCCTTTGGCAGGCGGAAGGGGCACCTTC. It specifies CASSPLAGGRGTF.

DNA of the CDR3: TGTGCCAGCAGCCCGGTGAGCCCCATTATAGCGGGAGCCCCGAGTGACACCTACGAGCAGTACTTC. Protein product: CASSPVSPIIAGAPSDTYEQYF. This sequence joins TRBV21-1 and TRBJ2-7; the D segment call TRBD2 is taken from the table without a DNA check. TRBV21-1 is a pseudogene. The CDR3 is 22 amino acids.

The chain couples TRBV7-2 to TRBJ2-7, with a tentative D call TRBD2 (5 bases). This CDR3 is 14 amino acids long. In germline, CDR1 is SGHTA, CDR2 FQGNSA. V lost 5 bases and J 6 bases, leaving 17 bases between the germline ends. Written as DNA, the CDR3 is TGTGCCAGCAGCAATAGAGGGAACGGCGGCGAGCAGTACTTC. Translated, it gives CASSNRGNGGEQYF.

The CDR3 DNA reads TGTGCCAGCAGTGAAAAGCGGGAAAATCCGGAGACCCAGTACTTC. Amino acid sequence: CASSEKRENPETQYF. The chain recombines TRBV2 with TRBJ2-5, with 7 positions matching TRBD2. The CDR3 consists of 15 residues. Trimming removed 2 bases from V and 5 bases from J; junction bases left unmatched: 8. Per the germline V gene, CDR1 is SNHLY and CDR2 is FYNNEI. Full variable domain (rest looked up from reference TRBV2 and TRBJ2-5): EPEVTQTPSHQVTQMGQEVILRCVPISNHLYFYWYRQILGQKVEFLVSFYNNEISEKSEIFDDQFSVERPDGSNFTLKIRSTKLEDSAMYFCASSEKRENPETQYFGPGTRLLVL.

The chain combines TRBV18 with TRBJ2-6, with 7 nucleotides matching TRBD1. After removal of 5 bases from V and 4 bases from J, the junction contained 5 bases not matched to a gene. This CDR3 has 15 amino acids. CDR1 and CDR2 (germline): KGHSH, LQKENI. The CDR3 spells CASSETGLGANVLTF. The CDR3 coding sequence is TGTGCCAGCTCAGAGACAGGGCTCGGGGCCAACGTCCTGACTTTC.

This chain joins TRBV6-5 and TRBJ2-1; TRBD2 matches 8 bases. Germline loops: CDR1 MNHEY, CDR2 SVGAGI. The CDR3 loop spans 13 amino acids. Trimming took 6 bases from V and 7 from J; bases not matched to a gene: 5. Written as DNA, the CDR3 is TGTGCCAGCAGACGGGAGGGCCTGAATGAGCAGTTCTTC. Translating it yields CASRREGLNEQFF.

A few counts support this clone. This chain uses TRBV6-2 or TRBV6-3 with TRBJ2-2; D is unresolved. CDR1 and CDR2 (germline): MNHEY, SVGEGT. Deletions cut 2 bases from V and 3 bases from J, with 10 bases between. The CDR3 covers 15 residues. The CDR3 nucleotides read TGTGCCAGCAGTTACGGCTCGGGTTACACCGGGGAGCTGTTTTTT. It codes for CASSYGSGYTGELFF.

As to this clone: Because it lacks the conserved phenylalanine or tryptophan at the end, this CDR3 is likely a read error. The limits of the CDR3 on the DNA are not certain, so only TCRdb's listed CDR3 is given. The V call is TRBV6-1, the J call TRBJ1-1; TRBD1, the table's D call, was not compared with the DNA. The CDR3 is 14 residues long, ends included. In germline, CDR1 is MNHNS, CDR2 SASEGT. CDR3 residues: CASSESRDRGTHLL.

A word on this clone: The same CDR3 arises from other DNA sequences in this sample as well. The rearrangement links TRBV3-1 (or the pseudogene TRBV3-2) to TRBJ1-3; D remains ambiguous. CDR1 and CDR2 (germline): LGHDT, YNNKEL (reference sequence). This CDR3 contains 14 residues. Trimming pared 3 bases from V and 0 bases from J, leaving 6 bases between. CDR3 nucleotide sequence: TGTGCCAGCAGCCACACGAGCTCTGGAAACACCATATATTTT. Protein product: CASSHTSSGNTIYF.

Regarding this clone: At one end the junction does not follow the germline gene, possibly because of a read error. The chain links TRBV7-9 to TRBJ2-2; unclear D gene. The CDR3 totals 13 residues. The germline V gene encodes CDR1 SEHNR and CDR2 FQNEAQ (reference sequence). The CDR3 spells CASNLFVTGELFF. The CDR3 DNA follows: TGTGCCAGCAACTTATTCGTCACCGGGGAGCTGTTTTTT.

DNA of the CDR3: TGTGCCAGCAGTTTGCGGGGTTACAATGAGCAGTTCTTC. Protein: CASSLRGYNEQFF. The genes are TRBV27 and TRBJ2-1, with a possible D match to TRBD2 (6 bases). Germline V CDR1 and CDR2: MNHEY, SMNVEV (reference sequence). V was clipped by 3 bases and J by 4 bases, with 7 bases between them. CDR3 length: 13 amino acids.

This CDR3 reads CASSPQYRDTGELFF. The CDR3, as DNA: TGTGCCAGCAGCCCGCAATACAGGGACACCGGGGAGCTGTTTTTT. The rearrangement links TRBV7-6 to TRBJ2-2; tentative D call: TRBD1 (6 bases). Trimming removed 5 bases at V and 3 bases at J, with 13 bases between. The germline CDR1 and CDR2 sequences are SGHVS and FNYEAQ. The CDR3 is 15 residues long. Filled out from reference TRBV7-6 and TRBJ2-2, the complete variable domain reads GAGVSQSPRYKVTKRGQDVALRCDPISGHVSLYWYRQALGQGPEFLTYFNYEAQQDKSGLPNDRFSAERPEGSISTLTIQRTEQRDSAMYRCASSPQYRDTGELFFGEGSRLTVL.

The CDR3 sequence: CASSPSQGKYEQYF. CDR3 nucleotides: TGTGCCAGCTCACCTAGCCAGGGGAAGTACGAGCAGTACTTC. The genes are TRBV18 and TRBJ2-7; maybe TRBD1 (6 bases). V was trimmed by 3 bases and J by 4 bases, leaving 13 bases between them. CDR1 is KGHSH, CDR2 LQKENI, per germline. The length of the CDR3 is 14 residues.

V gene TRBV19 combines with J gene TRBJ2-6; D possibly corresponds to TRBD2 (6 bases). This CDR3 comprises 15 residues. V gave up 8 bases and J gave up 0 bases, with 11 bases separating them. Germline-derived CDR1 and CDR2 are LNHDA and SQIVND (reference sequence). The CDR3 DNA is TGTGCCAGTCGGAGGGTTTTCTCTGGGGCCAACGTCCTGACTTTC. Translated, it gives CASRRVFSGANVLTF.

The CDR3 DNA is TGTGCCAGCAGTTCCAGCGTTGTAGCGGGGGGTGCAGATACGCAGTATTTT. This codes for CASSSSVVAGGADTQYF. J is TRBJ2-3 and V is TRBV7-6, with 10 bases identical to TRBD2. The V gene end was trimmed by 6 bases and the J gene end by 4 bases; junction bases not matched to a gene: 13. The germline gives CDR1 SGHVS, CDR2 FNYEAQ. The CDR3 has 17 residues.

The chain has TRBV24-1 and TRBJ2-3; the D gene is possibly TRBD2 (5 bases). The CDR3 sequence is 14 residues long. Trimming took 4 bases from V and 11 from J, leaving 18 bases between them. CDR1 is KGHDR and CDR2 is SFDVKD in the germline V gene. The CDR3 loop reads CATSDPLTPGLQYF. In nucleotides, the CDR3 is TGTGCCACCAGTGACCCCCTTACCCCGGGGTTGCAGTATTTT.

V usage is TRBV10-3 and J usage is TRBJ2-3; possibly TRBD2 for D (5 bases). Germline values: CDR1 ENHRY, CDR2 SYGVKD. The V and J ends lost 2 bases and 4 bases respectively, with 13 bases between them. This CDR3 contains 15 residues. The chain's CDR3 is CAISEPGSAADTQYF. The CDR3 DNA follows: TGTGCCATCAGTGAGCCGGGCTCAGCGGCAGATACGCAGTATTTT.

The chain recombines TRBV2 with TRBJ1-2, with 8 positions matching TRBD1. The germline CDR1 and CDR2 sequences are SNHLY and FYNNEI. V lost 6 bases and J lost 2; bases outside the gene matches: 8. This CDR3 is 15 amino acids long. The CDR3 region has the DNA TGTGCCAGCAGCCGGACAGGGCAAGCAAACTATGGCTACACCTTC. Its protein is CASSRTGQANYGYTF.

Here the CDR3 DNA reads TGCAGTCCCAGGCCCTCTGGTGAGCAGTTCTTC. Translated: CSPRPSGEQFF. The J gene is TRBJ2-1, the V gene TRBV20-1; D ambiguous. This CDR3 has 11 residues. Germline V gene sequence: CDR1 DFQATT, CDR2 SNEGSKA (reference sequence). Trimming removed 8 bases at V and 9 bases at J, with 14 bases between.

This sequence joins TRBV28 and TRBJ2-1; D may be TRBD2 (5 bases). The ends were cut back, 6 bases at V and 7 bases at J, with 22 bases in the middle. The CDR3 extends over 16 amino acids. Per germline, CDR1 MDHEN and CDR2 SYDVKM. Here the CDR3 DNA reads TGTGCCAGCAGGTCCAGGACTTGGGATTTCGTGAATGAGCAGTTCTTC. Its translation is CASRSRTWDFVNEQFF.